The 27 T cell receptor beta chains below come from one sample, sequenced in a study of T cell repertoires in cytomegalovirus infection. In TCRdb, the reads were re-called with MiXCR into one record per CDR3 protein. The sample yields 450,000 to 600,000 distinct CDR3 sequences, roughly a third seen once. What these receptors recognize is not known. The specimen comprised cultured PBMCs, sampled from culture after CMV antigen stimulation. The receptors stem from a human donor in good health (CMV status not recorded). Some clones in this sample may be carry-over from other donors' samples.

V usage is TRBV19 and J usage is TRBJ2-4; possibly TRBD2 for D (6 bases). This CDR3 spans 12 amino acids. The germline gives CDR1 LNHDA, CDR2 SQIVND (reference sequence). V lost 5 bases to trimming and J lost 7 bases, with 9 bases between them. Written as DNA, the CDR3 is TGTGCCAGTAGTTTGGGACTTAACATTCAGTACTTC. This translates into CASSLGLNIQYF. Full variable domain (missing parts from reference TRBV19 and TRBJ2-4): DGGITQSPKYLFRKEGQNVTLSCEQNLNHDAMYWYRQDPGQGLRLIYYSQIVNDFQKGDIAEGYSVSREKKESFPLTVTSAQKNPTAFYLCASSLGLNIQYFGAGTRLSVL.

This chain connects TRBV15 to TRBJ2-2; D gene uncertain. From germline, CDR1 is LNHNV and CDR2 YYDKDF (reference sequence). The CDR3 contains 17 residues. The germline V and J ends were trimmed by 0 bases and 2 bases, with 13 bases remaining between them. CDR3 in DNA: TGTGCCACCAGCAGAGATCTTGTACAGAGAAACACCGGGGAGCTGTTTTTT. It codes for CATSRDLVQRNTGELFF.

V and J are TRBV7-2 and TRBJ1-2; unclear D gene. V lost 3 bases and J 6 bases, leaving 11 bases between the germline ends. This CDR3 contains 13 residues. From germline, CDR1 is SGHTA and CDR2 FQGNSA. The DNA for the CDR3 is TGTGCCAGCAGCTTGAACGGGTGGGATGGCTACACCTTC. This codes for CASSLNGWDGYTF. The whole variable domain, remainder taken from reference TRBV7-2 and TRBJ1-2, is GAGVSQSPSNKVTEKGKDVELRCDPISGHTALYWYRQSLGQGLEFLIYFQGNSAPDKSGLPSDRFSAERTGGSVSTLTIQRTQQEDSAVYLCASSLNGWDGYTFGSGTRLTVV.

This sequence joins TRBV29-1 and TRBJ2-1, with 7 bases that match TRBD1. Germline trimming cut 4 bases from V and 8 bases from J; bases unmatched to any gene: 5. The CDR3 runs to 12 residues. From germline, CDR1 is SQVTM and CDR2 ANQGSEA. Written as DNA, the CDR3 is TGCAGCGTTGGACAGGGTCCGTATGAGCAGTTCTTC. Translated, it gives CSVGQGPYEQFF.

A few counts support this clonotype. The chain is built from TRBV5-4 and TRBJ2-1, with D tentatively TRBD2 (6 bases). Trimming pared 1 base from V and 8 bases from J, leaving 16 bases between. Germline V gene data show CDR1 as SGHNT and CDR2 as YYREEE (reference sequence). This CDR3 is 15 amino acids long. The CDR3 is CASSLFAVRGDEQFF. The CDR3 DNA follows: TGTGCCAGCAGCTTGTTTGCTGTGCGGGGCGATGAGCAGTTCTTC.

This rearrangement joins TRBV15 to TRBJ2-7; weak D call: TRBD2 (5 bases). The CDR3 is made up of 13 amino acids. Per the germline V gene, CDR1 is LNHNV and CDR2 is YYDKDF (reference sequence). Trimming left V 4 bases short and J 6 bases short, with 13 bases between. The CDR3 coding sequence is TGTGCCACCAGCATACAACGGGGTTTCGAGCAGTACTTC. Its protein product is CATSIQRGFEQYF.

In this sample, this clonotype turned up many times. The V and J genes are TRBV7-2 and TRBJ2-2; 7 bases fit TRBD2. The germline gives CDR1 SGHTA, CDR2 FQGNSA. Germline trimming cut 5 bases from V and 5 bases from J; bases unmatched to any gene: 2. This CDR3 has 13 amino acids. The chain's CDR3 is CASSISGTGELFF. CDR3 coding DNA: TGTGCCAGCAGCATTAGCGGGACCGGGGAGCTGTTTTTT.

This clonotype was counted only a few times. The chain recombines TRBV7-8 with TRBJ2-1; a possible D gene is TRBD2 (6 bases). Germline V gives CDR1 SGHVS, CDR2 FQNEAQ. The germline V and J ends were trimmed by 8 bases and 8 bases, with 19 bases remaining between them. This CDR3 region has 14 residues. CDR3 amino acids: CASVGRSWGDEQFF. The CDR3 DNA follows: TGTGCCAGCGTTGGGAGGAGCTGGGGCGATGAGCAGTTCTTC.

The chain carries TRBV11-2 and TRBJ2-7; D perhaps matches TRBD2 (6 bases). V was cut by 0 bases and J by 7 bases, with 10 bases left in between. CDR1 is SGHAT, CDR2 FQNNGV, per germline. The CDR3 contains 13 residues. CDR3 DNA: TGTGCCAGCAGCTTAGACTCTGGGAGGGAGCAGTACTTC. Protein product: CASSLDSGREQYF.

V gene TRBV7-2 combines with J gene TRBJ1-2; D might be TRBD1 (5 bases). With 1 base removed from V and 5 bases from J, the gap between germline ends came to 11 bases. Germline loops: CDR1 SGHTA, CDR2 FQGNSA. The CDR3 totals 14 residues. In DNA form, the CDR3 reads TGTGCCAGCAGCTTAGGGCAGGGCCGATATGGCTACACCTTC. Residues: CASSLGQGRYGYTF. The full variable domain, with the rest looked up from reference TRBV7-2 and TRBJ1-2, is GAGVSQSPSNKVTEKGKDVELRCDPISGHTALYWYRQSLGQGLEFLIYFQGNSAPDKSGLPSDRFSAERTGGSVSTLTIQRTQQEDSAVYLCASSLGQGRYGYTFGSGTRLTVV.

This sequence joins TRBV7-9 and TRBJ2-6, with D possibly being TRBD2 (7 bases). V was pared by 6 bases and J by 4 bases, with 16 bases between. The CDR3 has 16 residues. CDR1 is SEHNR and CDR2 is FQNEAQ in the germline V gene (reference sequence). The CDR3 protein is CASRPVGGAGANVLTF. Here the CDR3 DNA reads TGTGCCAGCAGACCAGTTGGGGGGGCCGGGGCCAACGTCCTGACTTTC.

This chain joins TRBV19 and TRBJ1-4; possible D gene TRBD1, 6 bases. The CDR3 runs to 17 residues. Looked up from germline, CDR1 is LNHDA and CDR2 is SQIVND (reference sequence). V was shortened by 3 bases and J by 3 bases, with 17 bases between the two germline ends. The CDR3 DNA reads TGTGCCAGTAGTATGGGGAGGGTCAGGGGCCCTAATGAAAAACTGTTTTTT. Protein product: CASSMGRVRGPNEKLFF.

This clonotype occurred many times. The chain employs TRBV7-2 and TRBJ2-7; 9 positions agree with TRBD2. V lost 1 base, J lost 0 bases, and 4 bases stayed unmatched. Germline-derived CDR1 and CDR2 are SGHTA and FQGNSA. This CDR3 comprises 16 residues. The CDR3 bases are TGTGCCAGCAGCTTAGAAGGCGGGAGGGCCTCCTACGAGCAGTACTTC. Residues: CASSLEGGRASYEQYF.

This sequence joins TRBV12-3 or TRBV12-4 and TRBJ2-3; 7 positions agree with TRBD2. V dropped 4 bases and J dropped 7; count of bases not matched to a gene: 14. This CDR3 region has 16 residues. The DNA of the CDR3 is TGTGCCAGCAGTTCGACTCCGGGAGGAGGAATATATACGCAGTATTTT. As protein: CASSSTPGGGIYTQYF.

The chain carries TRBV4-3 and TRBJ2-1, with TRBD2 matching 12 bases. Per the germline V gene, CDR1 is LGHNA and CDR2 is YSLEER. The CDR3 sequence is 17 residues long. V lost 4 bases to trimming and J lost 9 bases; unmatched junction nucleotides: 13. The DNA for the CDR3 is TGCGCCAGCAGCCCCTCCCCCCTAGCGGGAGGGCCCGGTGAGCAGTTCTTC. It is translated as CASSPSPLAGGPGEQFF.

This clonotype was detected only once. This chain uses TRBV19 with TRBJ1-5, with D possibly being TRBD1 (6 bases). The CDR3 contains 16 residues. Germline CDR1 LNHDA, CDR2 SQIVND (reference sequence). V lost 5 bases, J lost 2 bases, and 16 bases lay in between. For the CDR3, the DNA is TGTGCCAGTAGTCAATTACAGGGATATGGCAATCAGCCCCAGCATTTT. It yields the protein CASSQLQGYGNQPQHF. The whole variable domain, remainder taken from reference TRBV19 and TRBJ1-5, is DGGITQSPKYLFRKEGQNVTLSCEQNLNHDAMYWYRQDPGQGLRLIYYSQIVNDFQKGDIAEGYSVSREKKESFPLTVTSAQKNPTAFYLCASSQLQGYGNQPQHFGDGTRLSIL.

The chain joins TRBV6-1 to TRBJ2-3; 8 positions match TRBD1. V trimming: 6 bases; J trimming: 4 bases; junction bases outside the gene matches: 9. CDR1 and CDR2 from the germline V gene are MNHNS and SASEGT. This CDR3 has 15 residues. This CDR3 is CASRLGQGGSDTQYF. CDR3 DNA sequence: TGTGCCAGCAGACTTGGACAGGGTGGTTCAGATACGCAGTATTTT.

J is TRBJ1-3 and V is TRBV24-1, with D perhaps TRBD1 (6 bases). Per germline, CDR1 KGHDR and CDR2 SFDVKD. The CDR3 totals 16 residues. Trimming removed 2 bases from V and 0 bases from J, with 10 bases in between. This CDR3 is CATSDSRDNSGNTIYF. DNA of the CDR3: TGTGCCACCAGTGATTCCCGGGACAACTCTGGAAACACCATATATTTT.

The chain employs TRBV20-1 and TRBJ1-3, with D possibly TRBD1 on 5 matching bases. Trimming removed 0 bases at V and 5 bases at J, with 14 bases between. The CDR3 is 15 amino acids. Germline-derived CDR1 and CDR2 are DFQATT and SNEGSKA (reference sequence). Here the CDR3 DNA reads TGCAGTGCTAGAGATCCGAGTGGGACCAGAAACACCATATATTTT. Its translation is CSARDPSGTRNTIYF.

A few counts support this clonotype. This rearrangement joins TRBV24-1 to TRBJ1-2; 8 positions agree with TRBD1. V was clipped by 1 base and J by 7 bases; unmatched bases: 1. CDR3 size: 13 residues. Germline CDR1 KGHDR, CDR2 SFDVKD. CDR3 amino acids: CATSDFGTGGYTF. The CDR3 coding sequence is TGTGCCACCAGTGATTTCGGGACAGGTGGCTACACCTTC.

This clonotype turned up a few times. This chain links TRBV7-2 with TRBJ2-3; TRBD2 matches at 7 bases. J gave up 1 base and V 0 bases, and 10 bases lay outside the gene matches. Germline loops: CDR1 SGHTA, CDR2 FQGNSA. The CDR3 totals 18 residues. The CDR3: CASSLAGGPLVGTDTQYF. CDR3 nucleotides: TGTGCCAGCAGCTTAGCGGGAGGGCCATTGGTCGGCACAGATACGCAGTATTTT. Variable domain in full (rest from reference TRBV7-2 and TRBJ2-3): GAGVSQSPSNKVTEKGKDVELRCDPISGHTALYWYRQSLGQGLEFLIYFQGNSAPDKSGLPSDRFSAERTGGSVSTLTIQRTQQEDSAVYLCASSLAGGPLVGTDTQYFGPGTRLTVL.

The chain has TRBV27 and TRBJ2-1; TRBD2 matches at 16 bases. The CDR3 spans 18 residues. The V gene end was trimmed by 6 bases and the J gene end by 4 bases; junction bases not matched to a gene: 9. Germline values: CDR1 MNHEY, CDR2 SMNVEV (reference sequence). CDR3 coding DNA: TGTGCCAGCAGACCGGGACTAGCGGGAGGGGATTGGTACAATGAGCAGTTCTTC. Translation: CASRPGLAGGDWYNEQFF.

V is TRBV7-6 and J is TRBJ2-1; D gene ambiguous. This CDR3 is 14 amino acids long. Between the trimmed V and J ends, which lost 1 base and 4 bases, there was a span of 8 bases. CDR1 and CDR2 (germline): SGHVS, FNYEAQ. The CDR3 coding sequence is TGTGCCAGCAGCTTAGATCCAACATACAATGAGCAGTTCTTC. Translating it yields CASSLDPTYNEQFF.

The chain combines TRBV10-3 with TRBJ1-1, with D perhaps matching TRBD1 (5 bases). The germline gives CDR1 ENHRY, CDR2 SYGVKD. The CDR3 is 13 amino acids. Between the trimmed V and J ends, which lost 7 bases and 0 bases, there was a span of 9 bases. CDR3 residues: CAIKDSMNTEAFF. DNA of the CDR3: TGTGCCATCAAAGACAGTATGAACACTGAAGCTTTCTTT.

This clonotype was seen more than once but under ten times. The chain carries TRBV7-9 and TRBJ2-3; no definite D call. The germline V and J ends were trimmed by 0 bases and 4 bases, with 11 bases remaining between them. In germline, CDR1 is SEHNR, CDR2 FQNEAQ (reference sequence). The length of the CDR3 is 15 residues. The CDR3 DNA reads TGTGCCAGCAGCTTAGCAGCCACTGGGGCAGATACGCAGTATTTT. Translating gives CASSLAATGADTQYF.

J is TRBJ1-4 and V is TRBV28; D not resolved. The germline CDR1 and CDR2 sequences are MDHEN and SYDVKM. Trimming shortened V by 6 bases and J by 16 bases, and 24 bases separated the two germline ends. This CDR3 is built from 14 residues. Here the CDR3 reads CASSHPLPGGEQFF. The CDR3 DNA reads as TGTGCCAGCAGCCACCCCCTCCCGGGCGGGGAGCAGTTTTTT.

This clonotype was seen a handful of times. The rearrangement links TRBV6-2 or TRBV6-3 to TRBJ2-6, with TRBD1 matching over 8 bases. Germline values: CDR1 MNHEY, CDR2 SVGEGT. This CDR3 contains 17 residues. J was trimmed by 0 bases and V by 5 bases; bases with no gene match: 6. CDR3 in DNA: TGTGCCAGCAGTCGATCCACAGGGGGCTCTGGGGCCAACGTCCTGACTTTC. Its translation: CASSRSTGGSGANVLTF.